Included here is one T cell receptor (beta chain) sequence, with context. This sample was taken from a study of follicular helper T cells after annual influenza vaccination. Profiled with immunoSEQ multiplex PCR; TCRdb holds only in-frame clones, not every one. The sample has more than 6,500 clones; 65% to 90% are singletons. Per germline, CDR1 SGHVS and CDR2 FQNEAQ. The CDR3 has 15 amino acids. The germline V and J ends were trimmed by 2 bases and 1 base, with 11 bases remaining between them. Time point defined: 2015-2016 season, 7 days after influenza vaccination. This clonotype originated in an adult who received the influenza vaccine. The chain joins TRBV7-8 to TRBJ1-1, with D hard to call. The sample consisted of CXCR5- memory CD4+ T cells sorted from blood, taken 7 days after influenza vaccination. The CDR3 sequence: CASSLFLTGNTEAFF. The CDR3 region has the DNA TGTGCCAGCAGCTTATTCTTGACCGGGAACACTGAAGCTTTCTTT.